The next 23 T cell receptor beta chains were all read from a single sample in a study of cytomegalovirus exposure and HLA in healthy donors. Primers: 60 Vbeta forward and 13 Jbeta reverse. Generated by immunoSEQ multiplex PCR, the TCRdb table keeps only in-frame clones and is missing some. The sample comprises about 200,000 clones, approximately 80% of which are singletons, and around 15% rests with the top ten. The sequencing sample was made of PBMCs. The receptors come from a man in his forties or fifties in good health and CMV-seronegative.

The chain uses TRBV27 and TRBJ1-1; TRBD1 agrees at 12 bases. CDR3 length equals 16 residues. Germline values: CDR1 MNHEY, CDR2 SMNVEV (reference sequence). The V and J ends lost 3 bases and 3 bases, in that order; junction bases with no gene match: 5. The CDR3 bases are TGTGCCAGCAGTTTGGGGACAGGGGGCTCCGACACTGAAGCTTTCTTT. Residues: CASSLGTGGSDTEAFF.

Concerning this clone: One junction end does not reproduce the germline sequence, and a read error may be involved. The genes are TRBV7-9 and TRBJ2-1; 8 bases map to TRBD1. In germline, CDR1 is SEHNR, CDR2 FQNEAQ (reference sequence). This CDR3 is 16 amino acids long. The chain's CDR3 is CSSSLAGTGREDEQFF. As DNA, the CDR3 is TGTTCCAGCAGCTTAGCCGGGACAGGTCGCGAAGATGAGCAGTTCTTC.

The rearrangement joins TRBV9 to TRBJ2-1; 9 nucleotides line up with TRBD2. Trimming cost V 0 bases and J 6 bases; bases outside gene matches: 4. The length of the CDR3 is 15 residues. Germline V CDR1 and CDR2: SGDLS, YYNGEE. This CDR3 reads CASSVAGTSSNEQFF. For the CDR3, the DNA is TGTGCCAGCAGCGTAGCTGGGACTAGCAGCAATGAGCAGTTCTTC.

CDR3 region: CASSLEQGLGQPQHF. The CDR3 DNA reads as TGTGCCAGCAGCTTAGAACAGGGTCTGGGTCAGCCCCAGCATTTT. V gene TRBV7-9 combines with J gene TRBJ1-5, with a possible D match to TRBD1 (6 bases). The CDR3 extends over 15 amino acids. CDR1 and CDR2 (germline): SEHNR, FQNEAQ (reference sequence). The V gene lost 1 base and the J gene lost 6 bases, with 13 bases spanning the gap.

The rearrangement uses TRBV30 and TRBJ1-2; possible D gene TRBD1, 5 bases. V was cut by 8 bases and J by 4 bases, with 23 bases left in between. Looked up from germline, CDR1 is GTSNPN and CDR2 is SVGIG (reference sequence). The CDR3 totals 15 residues. The CDR3 region has the DNA TGTGCCGGGGAGGGGAGGGCAGTTAAAGTCTATGGCTACACCTTC. Amino acids: CAGEGRAVKVYGYTF.

The chain joins TRBV7-2 to TRBJ2-5; a possible D gene is TRBD1 (5 bases). The CDR3 has 15 amino acids. Trimming left V 5 bases short and J 4 bases short, with 17 bases between. Germline V CDR1 and CDR2: SGHTA, FQGNSA. The CDR3 DNA sequence: TGTGCCAGCAGCATGACTGGACAATCCGGAGAGACCCAGTACTTC. This translates into CASSMTGQSGETQYF.

The CDR3 nucleotides read TGTGCCATCAGCGATCTCTACGAGCAGTACTTC. Translating gives CAISDLYEQYF. The V and J genes are TRBV10-3 and TRBJ2-5; D unclear. The J call may not be correct, given that the DNA end is closer to TRBJ2-7. The germline gives CDR1 ENHRY, CDR2 SYGVKD. The length of the CDR3 is 11 residues.

The chain uses TRBV27 and TRBJ2-3, with 9 nucleotides matching TRBD1. Unmatched junction bases numbered 10, after V lost 6 bases and J lost 3 bases. Germline V CDR1 and CDR2: MNHEY, SMNVEV (reference sequence). The CDR3 totals 16 residues. The CDR3 loop reads CASSLLRDRVTDTQYF. CDR3 DNA: TGTGCCAGCAGCCTACTCCGGGACAGGGTAACAGATACGCAGTATTTT.

The chain recombines TRBV9 with TRBJ2-7; D gene uncertain. The CDR3 is made up of 11 amino acids. In germline, CDR1 is SGDLS, CDR2 YYNGEE. V gave up 4 bases and J gave up 3 bases, with 5 bases separating them. The CDR3 nucleotides are TGTGCCAGCAGCCCCAGCTACGAGCAGTACTTC. It specifies CASSPSYEQYF.

CDR3 sequence: CASSLKQGEEKLFF. The CDR3 region has the DNA TGTGCCAGCAGCTTAAAACAGGGAGAGGAAAAACTGTTTTTT. This chain connects TRBV5-4 to TRBJ1-4, with D tentatively TRBD1 (6 bases). V lost 2 bases and J 8 bases, leaving 13 bases between the germline ends. The CDR3 spans 14 residues. CDR1 is SGHNT and CDR2 is YYREEE in the germline V gene (reference sequence).

This chain joins TRBV28 and TRBJ1-1, with 7 positions matching TRBD1. Trimming cost V 4 bases and J 6 bases; bases outside gene matches: 11. The CDR3 totals 15 residues. The germline V gene has CDR1 MDHEN and CDR2 SYDVKM. CDR3 nucleotide sequence: TGTGCCAGCAGTTCGTGGACAGGAGGGACGGCTGAAGCTTTCTTT. This codes for CASSSWTGGTAEAFF.

This chain joins TRBV5-1 and TRBJ2-7; perhaps TRBD1 as D (6 bases). The germline V gene encodes CDR1 SGHRS and CDR2 YFSETQ. CDR3 length: 14 residues. V was pared by 4 bases and J by 2 bases, with 13 bases between. CDR3 protein: CASSLTGQTYEQYF. CDR3 coding DNA: TGCGCCAGCAGCCTCACAGGACAGACCTACGAGCAGTACTTC.

The V call is TRBV19, the J call TRBJ2-5; TRBD2 might be the D (6 bases). CDR1 is LNHDA, CDR2 SQIVND, per germline (reference sequence). The ends were cut back, 1 base at V and 3 bases at J, with 15 bases in the middle. The CDR3 contains 16 residues. Here the CDR3 DNA reads TGTGCCAGTAGTATAGGGAGCGGGCTAGCCGAAGAGACCCAGTACTTC. This sequence encodes CASSIGSGLAEETQYF.

The chain joins TRBV9 to TRBJ2-2; D not resolved. The germline V and J ends were trimmed by 3 bases and 5 bases, with 5 bases remaining between them. Looked up from germline, CDR1 is SGDLS and CDR2 is YYNGEE. There are 12 residues in the CDR3. For the CDR3, the DNA is TGTGCCAGCAGCGATAGTACCGGGGAGCTGTTTTTT. It is translated as CASSDSTGELFF.

This clone occurred a few times. The chain joins TRBV15 to TRBJ2-7; the D gene is possibly TRBD2 (5 bases). The CDR3 runs to 17 residues. The germline CDR1 and CDR2 sequences are LNHNV and YYDKDF (reference sequence). Trimming stripped 0 bases from V and 2 bases from J, with 17 bases between. The CDR3 here is CATSRDLGSGLTYEQYF. As DNA, the CDR3 is TGTGCCACCAGCAGAGATCTAGGGAGCGGATTGACCTACGAGCAGTACTTC. Based on the CDR3 plus reference TRBV15 and TRBJ2-7, the full variable domain is DAMVIQNPRYQVTQFGKPVTLSCSQTLNHNVMYWYQQKSSQAPKLLFHYYDKDFNNEADTPDNFQSRRPNTSFCFLDIRSPGLGDTAMYLCATSRDLGSGLTYEQYFGPGTRLTVT.

The chain recombines TRBV10-3 with TRBJ1-1; tentatively, D is TRBD1 (6 bases). This CDR3 comprises 13 residues. Germline CDR1 reads ENHRY; CDR2 reads SYGVKD. Trimming took 4 bases from V and 4 from J, leaving 10 bases between them. The CDR3 sequence is CAISGGGGTEAFF. CDR3 coding DNA: TGTGCCATCAGTGGGGGAGGGGGCACTGAAGCTTTCTTT.

The V call is TRBV2, the J call TRBJ2-7, with 8 bases aligning to TRBD2. The germline CDR1 and CDR2 sequences are SNHLY and FYNNEI. The CDR3 has 16 amino acids. With V trimmed by 4 bases and J by 3 bases, 11 bases remained unmatched. The chain's CDR3 is CASSGGLAGGIYEQYF. In DNA form, the CDR3 reads TGTGCCAGCAGTGGGGGACTGGCGGGGGGAATCTACGAGCAGTACTTC. The full variable domain, completed using reference TRBV2 and TRBJ2-7, is EPEVTQTPSHQVTQMGQEVILRCVPISNHLYFYWYRQILGQKVEFLVSFYNNEISEKSEIFDDQFSVERPDGSNFTLKIRSTKLEDSAMYFCASSGGLAGGIYEQYFGPGTRLTVT.

This CDR3 is CASSVRTGGTDTQYF. Written as DNA, the CDR3 is TGTGCCAGCAGCGTGAGGACAGGGGGCACAGATACGCAGTATTTT. The chain has TRBV9 and TRBJ2-3; 9 positions match TRBD1. This CDR3 has 15 residues. V lost 2 bases, J lost 1 base, and 2 bases stayed unmatched. CDR1 is SGDLS, CDR2 YYNGEE, per germline.

The genes are TRBV30 and TRBJ2-5; D is possibly TRBD2 (5 bases). The germline V gene has CDR1 GTSNPN and CDR2 SVGIG (reference sequence). This CDR3 is built from 13 residues. V lost 2 bases and J lost 5, with 12 bases in between. The CDR3 reads CAWSPGEFETQYF. As DNA, the CDR3 is TGTGCCTGGAGTCCCGGGGAGTTCGAGACCCAGTACTTC.

This chain connects TRBV5-6 to TRBJ2-1; 10 bases are a match to TRBD1. The CDR3 contains 15 residues. Germline lookup yields CDR1 SGHDT and CDR2 YYEEEE. V lost 4 bases, J lost 2 bases, and 3 bases stayed unmatched. The CDR3 reads CASSLGQGAYNEQFF. The CDR3 DNA is TGTGCCAGCAGCCTCGGACAGGGGGCCTACAATGAGCAGTTCTTC.

This clone appeared once. The chain has TRBV4-2 and TRBJ1-4, with 10 bases identical to TRBD1. Germline V lookup: CDR1 LGHNA, CDR2 YNFKEQ. This CDR3 comprises 17 residues. Trimming at V came to 3 bases and at J to 6 bases, leaving 10 bases not matched to a gene. DNA for the CDR3: TGTGCCAGCAGCCAGTTGTATACCGGGACAGGGGATGAAAAACTGTTTTTT. Residues: CASSQLYTGTGDEKLFF.

This clone was detected a few times. The chain joins TRBV7-9 to TRBJ1-3; tentative D call: TRBD1 (6 bases). The germline V gene encodes CDR1 SEHNR and CDR2 FQNEAQ (reference sequence). This CDR3 comprises 16 residues. The ends were cut back, 4 bases at V and 3 bases at J, with 16 bases in the middle. The CDR3 nucleotides are TGTGCCAGCAGCTCCCACATCGAGGGGGTTGGAAACACCATATATTTT. As protein: CASSSHIEGVGNTIYF. Full variable domain (remainder filled in from reference TRBV7-9 and TRBJ1-3): DTGVSQNPRHKITKRGQNVTFRCDPISEHNRLYWYRQTLGQGPEFLTYFQNEAQLEKSRLLSDRFSAERPKGSFSTLEIQRTEQGDSAMYLCASSSHIEGVGNTIYFGEGSWLTVV.

This chain links TRBV5-1 with TRBJ2-7; 10 nucleotides match TRBD2. From germline, CDR1 is SGHRS and CDR2 YFSETQ. There are 15 residues in the CDR3. Germline trimming cut 5 bases from V and 3 bases from J; bases unmatched to any gene: 8. The CDR3 protein is CASSGLAAPFYEQYF. In DNA form, the CDR3 reads TGCGCCAGCAGTGGACTAGCGGCCCCGTTCTACGAGCAGTACTTC. The full variable domain, in which reference TRBV5-1 and TRBJ2-7 provide the parts outside the CDR3, is KAGVTQTPRYLIKTRGQQVTLSCSPISGHRSVSWYQQTPGQGLQFLFEYFSETQRNKGNFPGRFSGRQFSNSRSEMNVSTLELGDSALYLCASSGLAAPFYEQYFGPGTRLTVT.